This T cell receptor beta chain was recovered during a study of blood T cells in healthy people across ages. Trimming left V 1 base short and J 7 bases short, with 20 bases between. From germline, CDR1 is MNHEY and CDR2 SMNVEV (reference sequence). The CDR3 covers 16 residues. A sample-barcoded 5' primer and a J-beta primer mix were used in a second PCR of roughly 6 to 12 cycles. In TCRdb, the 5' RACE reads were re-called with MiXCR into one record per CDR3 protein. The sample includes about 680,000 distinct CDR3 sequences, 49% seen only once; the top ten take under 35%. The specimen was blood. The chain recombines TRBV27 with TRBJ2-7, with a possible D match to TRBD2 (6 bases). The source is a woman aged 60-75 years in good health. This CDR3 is CASSLFPTSGRNEQYF. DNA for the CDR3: TGTGCCAGCAGTTTATTTCCTACTAGTGGGAGGAATGAGCAGTACTTC.